The source of this TCR beta chain is a study of identical twins (TCRdb year 2016). Turning to the overall study: The study deep-sequenced TCR alpha and beta repertoires from monozygotic twins, unrelated adults of various ages and cord blood to test whether fetal clonotypes persist. To rule out contamination, the twin experiments were replicated at different times with different library preparation protocols. Study-level results and caveats: In beta out-of-frame sequences, excess twin sharing was weaker, because having fewer shared sequences lowered the signal-to-noise ratio. Abundant cord blood beta clonotypes carried fewer insertions; young adult naive repertoires showed a weaker similar trend, while memory repertoires showed none. Out-of-frame TCR alpha sequences shared between twins showed an excess of low generation-probability sequences compared with coincidental sharing between unrelated individuals. Invariant T cells such as MAIT and iNKT could partly confound zero-insertion analyses, although diverse VJ usage argued against such confounding for most clonotypes. In monozygotic twins, out-of-frame TCR alpha sharing was systematically underestimated by recombination models, although the models agreed with sharing between unrelated individuals. Because the same donors could not be followed over many years, the conclusions relied on cross-sectional statistical analysis.

V is pared back by 0 bases and J by 5 bases, with 13 bases lying between the germline termini. Measured from the cysteine to the phenylalanine, the CDR3 is 15 residues long. The read is trimmed to its CDR3 DNA, 45 bases read in frame from base 1. Based on the germline V gene, the CDR1 and CDR2 sequences are MNHEY and SVGAGI. This clonotype has just a few counts. What this receptor recognizes is not known. No clone much larger than this one lies a single base away; base qualities are absent. Only healthy Caucasian donors were included. Three pairs of female monozygotic twins, all aged 18 to 29 years, were included in the twin cohort. Positive isolation kits from Invitrogen were used to isolate CD4+ and CD8+ T cell populations. The library was obtained by 5' RACE. Data came from an Illumina HiSeq 2000. Template switching introduced a universal primer binding site; the final cDNA contained a unique molecular identifier, enabling accurate counting of TCR cDNA molecules. Specific primers in the conserved constant-segment region were used to synthesize first-strand cDNA for TCR alpha and beta chains. Each cDNA library was double barcoded, with a SMART-Mk sample barcode plus Illumina barcodes, to control for contamination. TruSeq adapter sequences and Illumina sample barcodes were added in two successive PCR steps. Sequencing of the TCR alpha and beta cDNA libraries was done on the Illumina HiSeq platform using custom primers. Processing in the source paper ran as follows. MiGEC was used to process raw reads and extract unique molecular identifiers, and MiXCR was used to find CDR3 positions. For each individual, recombination models were inferred using an EM algorithm with the repgenHMM and IGoR tools. The analysis of shared clonotypes was done with the tcR package in R, with sharing normalized by the product of cloneset sizes. Out-of-frame nonproductive sequences were analyzed to study raw recombination free of thymic and clonal selection effects. Clones were called with MiXCR by TCRdb after fastp trimmed the public reads at Q25, and only in-frame beta chains were retained. Records with the same CDR3 protein are collapsed into one entry carrying the most frequent genes and DNA. The authors' filters were not applied to this entry. For this sample the table gives 500,000 to 550,000 distinct CDR3 sequences, of which about 20% were detected only once. Around 1% of the sample goes to the ten largest clones.

This sample also appeared in a second study, on T cells expressing NK-cell markers. The second investigation adds: About 8 donors provided sorted CD3+CD56+NKG2C+, CD3+CD56+NKG2C- and CD3+CD56-NKG2C+ T-cell subsets, whose TCR beta-chain repertoires were profiled. Of the eight sequenced donors, seven were found to be HCMV-seropositive and one was found to be HCMV-seronegative. To restrict sorting to alphabetaTCR-expressing T cells, an anti-gammadeltaTCR antibody was added in several experiments. In over five donors, the dominant CD3+CD56+NKG2C+ clonotypes were among the top 10 CD8+ clonotypes and accounted for roughly 1.0-8% of CD8+ T cells. Those dominant clonotypes were again the most abundant among CD3+CD56-NKG2C+ cells in several donors, at roughly 25-65%. Whether the expanded NKG2C-expressing T cell clones were specific for HCMV antigens remained unclear. Randomly selected healthy volunteers, three men and five women, were used as the eight sequenced donors. HCMV-specific IgG was detected in serum with a commercial ELISA kit to determine HCMV serostatus. MIGEC handled demultiplexing of the reads and grouping by UMI, while MiTCR was used to assemble and quantify clonotypes. To exclude erroneous sequences, any TCR cDNA sequence not supported by at least two reads was discarded. The tcR package was used for downstream repertoire analysis, with clonotypes matched between fractions based on CDR3 nucleotide sequence plus V segment. VDJmatch was used to annotate antigen specificity against VDJdb, with one amino acid substitution in CDR3 permitted.

The receptor's source is a woman younger than 30 in good health. The sequencing input was CD4+ T cells sorted from blood. The rearranged chain carries TRBV6-5 and TRBJ2-5; no D gene call is confident. The bases are TGTGCCAGCAGTTACTCAATGCAAGTCCCGGAGACCCAGTACTTC. This codes for CASSYSMQVPETQYF.